This is a list of T cell receptor beta chains from one sample in a study of blood T cells in healthy people across ages. MiXCR, run by TCRdb on the 5' RACE reads, gives a single entry per CDR3 protein. This table has about 670,000 distinct CDR3 sequences, 40% to 45% appearing once. Sequencing was done on a sample of blood. All receptors derive from a man older than 75 in good health. Each CDR3 is given with its conserved first and last residue. A D gene is named only where the DNA matches it firmly. Only part of the rows carry a size: once, few, many, or a class if the clone is expanded.

j_call d_call clone_size v_call cdr3_aa
TRBJ1-4 TRBD1 . TRBV5-1 CASSGGTAEKLFF
TRBJ2-5 TRBD1 many TRBV7-2 CASSLVGQGLETQYF
TRBJ2-1 TRBD2 . TRBV7-2 CASSVALATSGRAHNEQFF
TRBJ2-7 . many TRBV29-1 CSIGGTYEQYF
TRBJ1-6 . . TRBV3-1 CASSQDRGKGPAKNSPLHF
TRBJ1-5 . . TRBV27 CASSYREYRPQHF
TRBJ2-7 . many TRBV7-2 CASSRGALSSYEQYF
TRBJ2-1 . . TRBV4-3 CASSQDSGGGAGYNEQFF
TRBJ2-4 . many TRBV29-1 CSVEEAAIAKNIQYF
TRBJ1-6 . few TRBV7-2 CASSSGGLMNSPLHF
TRBJ2-7 TRBD2 . TRBV7-6 CASSVGLAAYEQYF
TRBJ2-7 TRBD1 few TRBV7-2 CASTPGTGVIYEQYF
TRBJ1-4 TRBD1 . TRBV11-2 CASSLKGQGRGLFF
TRBJ2-1 . few TRBV3-1 CASSQGQGWYNEQFF
TRBJ1-6 TRBD1 . TRBV5-1 CASSGDRASSYNSPLHF
TRBJ2-5 . . TRBV6-2/TRBV6-3 CASRYFGNQETQYF
TRBJ1-4 . many TRBV20-1 CSARDHNEKLFF
TRBJ1-2 . . TRBV28 CASIPQSAHNYGYTF
TRBJ1-2 . few TRBV5-1 CASSPGTSGGYTF
TRBJ2-3 . many TRBV14 CASSQERTGVNLNTQYF
TRBJ2-3 . many TRBV20-1 CSASTGAFTDTQYF
TRBJ2-3 TRBD2 once TRBV29-1 CSVASGGSTDTRYF
TRBJ2-1 . few TRBV4-2 CASSQDGGSYNEQFF
TRBJ2-1 . few TRBV24-1 CATSDLLSRGNEQFF
TRBJ2-5 TRBD1 few TRBV5-4 CASSPALSGGRETQYF
TRBJ1-1 TRBD1 few TRBV6-6 CASSKTGGTEAFF
TRBJ2-7 TRBD1 few TRBV29-1 CSVASQGAGEQYF
TRBJ2-3 TRBD2 . TRBV7-9 CASSPAASGYSTDTQYF
TRBJ2-1 TRBD2 . TRBV7-2 CASSFRLAQSFF
TRBJ1-2 . few TRBV10-3 CAIRQEGMYGYTF
TRBJ2-7 TRBD1 . TRBV28 CASNSVNPGQGVEQYF
TRBJ1-2 TRBD1 . TRBV20-1 CSARDSVNYGYTF
TRBJ2-1 TRBD2 . TRBV12-5 CASGSTGGRDNEQFF
TRBJ2-7 . many TRBV6-5 CASSYGSASSYEQYF
TRBJ2-5 . . TRBV7-2 CASSLDGQRVETQYF
TRBJ2-2 . few TRBV7-8 CASSLYTANTGELFF
TRBJ2-7 TRBD2 few TRBV27 CASRSFFRTSGRQSSYEQYF
TRBJ2-5 . many TRBV11-2 CASSLYGGPQETQYF
TRBJ2-5 TRBD1 . TRBV2 CASSERWNRGQETQYF
TRBJ2-5 TRBD2 . TRBV3-1 CASVGRAAGDEQYF
TRBJ2-7 . few TRBV15 CATSSLQTGYYEQYF
TRBJ2-7 . . TRBV28 CASSPRTVLDYEQYF
TRBJ2-1 TRBD2 few TRBV5-1 CASSTTSGSVEQFF
TRBJ1-5 . . TRBV27 CASSHSNQPQHF
TRBJ2-7 TRBD1 few TRBV4-1 CASSPGDRANEQYF
TRBJ1-2 . few TRBV5-1 CASSLGDHSYGYTF
TRBJ2-1 . few TRBV6-2/TRBV6-3 CASSDYASSYNEQFF
TRBJ2-4 . . TRBV7-2 CASSLVGRLGKNIQYF